The clone carrying this T cell receptor beta chain was seen more than once but under ten times. Its antigen is unidentified. They built TCR cDNA with 5'RACE template switching, a step that put in a universal primer site and UMIs. TCRdb analysed the 5' RACE reads with MiXCR anew, one entry per CDR3 protein. The sample lists about 340,000 distinct CDR3 sequences, about 8.7% seen once, with under 20% in the top ten. The V and J ends lost 2 bases and 2 bases respectively, with 8 bases between them. The CDR3 has 14 amino acids. These data belong to a study of T cells after yellow fever vaccination. Study-wide results and caveats: Weaker overall, the secondary response nonetheless peaked faster (day 5 versus 15). CD4 and CD8 compartments shared a small share of clonotypes.

The specimen comprised PBMCs, sampled on the day of the first yellow fever vaccination. The sequence was collected from a man aged 18 to 30 who received the YFV17D yellow fever vaccine. The V and J genes are TRBV12-3 or TRBV12-4 and TRBJ2-3; no clear D. CDR3 nucleotides: TGTGCCAGCAGTTTACTCCAGCACACAGATACGCAGTATTTT. This sequence encodes CASSLLQHTDTQYF.